The 18 T cell receptor beta chains below come from one sample, sequenced in a study of blood T cell repertoires in COVID-19. Generated by immunoSEQ multiplex PCR, the TCRdb table keeps only in-frame clones and is missing some. The data show under 500,000 clones, around 89% seen once. Sequencing was performed on peripheral blood. The receptor source for this set is a woman aged 30 to 39 with acute or convalescent COVID-19.

The chain recombines TRBV5-8 with TRBJ1-5; the D is unclear. The germline V gene encodes CDR1 SGHTS and CDR2 YDEGEE. Trimming removed 0 bases from V and 7 bases from J, with 14 bases in between. This CDR3 region has 15 residues. DNA of the CDR3: TGTGCCAGCAGCTTGGCCAGCGGGGTCGGGCAGCCCCAGCATTTT. Its translation is CASSLASGVGQPQHF.

The chain recombines TRBV9 with TRBJ2-1; a possible D gene is TRBD1 (5 bases). Germline V gene lookup returns CDR1 SGDLS and CDR2 YYNGEE. Trimming removed 3 bases at V and 1 base at J, with 11 bases between. The CDR3 covers 15 residues. CDR3 region: CASSGSDSSYNEQFF. CDR3 sequence (DNA): TGTGCCAGCAGCGGAAGCGACAGTTCCTACAATGAGCAGTTCTTC. The variable domain in full, with the rest retrieved from reference TRBV9 and TRBJ2-1, is DSGVTQTPKHLITATGQRVTLRCSPRSGDLSVYWYQQSLDQGLQFLIQYYNGEERAKGNILERFSAQQFPDLHSELNLSSLELGDSALYFCASSGSDSSYNEQFFGPGTRLTVL.

The genes are TRBV10-2 and TRBJ1-1; unclear D gene. Per germline, CDR1 WSHSY and CDR2 SAAADI. The CDR3 loop spans 13 amino acids. The V gene lost 7 bases and the J gene lost 1 base, with 10 bases spanning the gap. The CDR3 spells CASTGSRNTEAFF. The CDR3, as DNA: TGCGCCAGCACGGGAAGCAGGAACACTGAAGCTTTCTTT.

This clone is a singleton in its sample. This rearrangement joins TRBV20-1 to TRBJ2-7, with D possibly TRBD1 on 5 matching bases. V lost 3 bases to trimming and J lost 3 bases, with 21 bases between them. The CDR3 runs to 16 residues. CDR1 is DFQATT, CDR2 SNEGSKA, per germline (reference sequence). CDR3 DNA sequence: TGCAGTGCTAGTACGTCCGTTGGGGCGAGAGGCTACGAGCAGTACTTC. This encodes CSASTSVGARGYEQYF.

V usage is TRBV12-3 or TRBV12-4 and J usage is TRBJ2-1, with a possible D match to TRBD2 (6 bases). This CDR3 has 13 amino acids. The germline V and J ends were trimmed by 3 bases and 6 bases, with 9 bases remaining between them. CDR3 in DNA: TGTGCCAGCAGTTTGGGGGGATCCAATGAGCAGTTCTTC. Translated, it gives CASSLGGSNEQFF.

The chain recombines TRBV27 with TRBJ1-6, with D tentatively TRBD1 (6 bases). With 7 bases removed from V and 7 bases from J, the gap between germline ends came to 11 bases. Germline assignment: CDR1 MNHEY and CDR2 SMNVEV (reference sequence). CDR3 size: 13 residues. As DNA, the CDR3 is TGTGCCAGCAATCAGGGGTTGAATTCACCCCTCCACTTT. It is translated as CASNQGLNSPLHF.

The V and J genes are TRBV5-6 and TRBJ1-2; maybe TRBD1 (5 bases). The V end lost 4 bases, the J end lost 8 bases, and 18 bases lay between the germline ends. The length of the CDR3 is 14 residues. The germline V gene has CDR1 SGHDT and CDR2 YYEEEE. Written as DNA, the CDR3 is TGTGCCAGCAGCCCTCTTCGACAGCCTTGGGGCTACACCTTC. It codes for CASSPLRQPWGYTF.

The rearrangement uses TRBV19 and TRBJ1-4; D not resolved. Trimming shortened V by 3 bases and J by 4 bases, and 12 bases separated the two germline ends. The germline CDR1 and CDR2 sequences are LNHDA and SQIVND (reference sequence). The CDR3 is made up of 15 amino acids. The CDR3 protein is CASSMRESGNEKLFF. CDR3 DNA sequence: TGTGCCAGTAGTATGAGGGAGTCGGGTAATGAAAAACTGTTTTTT.

V is TRBV28 and J is TRBJ2-3; 12 positions agree with TRBD2. Germline-derived CDR1 and CDR2 are MDHEN and SYDVKM. The junction had 7 bases not matched to a gene; V was cut back by 3 bases and J by 0 bases. The CDR3 contains 18 residues. CDR3 nucleotide sequence: TGTGCCAGCAGTTTCCCCCTAGCGGGGGGGCCAAGCACAGATACGCAGTATTTT. The encoded protein is CASSFPLAGGPSTDTQYF.

This clone was recorded only once. The chain couples TRBV2 to TRBJ2-5, with D possibly being TRBD1 (6 bases). Trimming took 4 bases from V and 1 from J, leaving 16 bases between them. CDR3 length: 16 amino acids. Germline V gene lookup returns CDR1 SNHLY and CDR2 FYNNEI. CDR3 sequence reads: CASSVSCRGPQETQYF. The CDR3, as DNA: TGTGCCAGCAGTGTCTCGTGCAGGGGCCCCCAAGAGACCCAGTACTTC.

Regarding this clone: The same CDR3 arises from other DNA sequences in this sample as well. The chain employs TRBV5-1 and TRBJ1-5, with D possibly matching TRBD1 (6 bases). V lost 0 bases and J lost 1, with 8 bases in between. Germline V gene data show CDR1 as SGHRS and CDR2 as YFSETQ. The CDR3 is made up of 15 amino acids. CDR3 sequence reads: CASSLEGGSNQPQHF. The CDR3 DNA reads as TGCGCCAGCAGCTTGGAGGGGGGGAGCAATCAGCCCCAGCATTTT.

The rearrangement links TRBV5-6 to TRBJ1-3, with D unresolved. Per germline, CDR1 SGHDT and CDR2 YYEEEE. V was trimmed by 6 bases and J by 0 bases, leaving 19 bases between them. This CDR3 comprises 17 residues. CDR3 protein: CASICTTYRSSGNTIYF. CDR3 sequence (DNA): TGTGCCAGCATATGCACCACATACCGCAGCTCTGGAAACACCATATATTTT. The full variable domain, with the rest looked up from reference TRBV5-6 and TRBJ1-3, is DAGVTQSPTHLIKTRGQQVTLRCSPKSGHDTVSWYQQALGQGPQFIFQYYEEEERQRGNFPDRFSGHQFPNYSSELNVNALLLGDSALYLCASICTTYRSSGNTIYFGEGSWLTVV.

This clone was seen once. CDR3 bases: TGTGCCAGCAGCCGCCCCTATGAAGCTTTCTTT. As protein: CASSRPYEAFF. The V call is TRBV6-5, the J call TRBJ1-1, with no clear D. The CDR3 runs to 11 residues. Trimming took 6 bases from V and 7 from J, leaving 9 bases between them. CDR1 is MNHEY, CDR2 SVGAGI, per germline.

The chain combines TRBV7-2 with TRBJ2-3; weak D call: TRBD2 (6 bases). V lost 1 base and J 1 base, leaving 12 bases between the germline ends. This CDR3 spans 16 amino acids. CDR1 is SGHTA and CDR2 is FQGNSA in the germline V gene. CDR3 coding DNA: TGTGCCAGCAGCTTAGTTTACGGCGGGGGCACAGATACGCAGTATTTT. This translates into CASSLVYGGGTDTQYF.

This clone appeared a few times. The gene calls are TRBV2 and TRBJ1-6, with 8 positions matching TRBD1. CDR1 SNHLY and CDR2 FYNNEI come from the germline V gene. J lost 8 bases, V lost 3 bases, and 6 bases had no gene match. CDR3 length: 15 residues. The CDR3 here is CASSESGTGDSPLHF. Written as DNA, the CDR3 is TGTGCCAGCAGTGAGTCTGGGACAGGTGATTCACCCCTCCACTTT.

This clone is medium-sized within its sample. The V and J genes are TRBV5-1 and TRBJ1-1; D unresolved. The length of the CDR3 is 14 residues. Germline V gene lookup returns CDR1 SGHRS and CDR2 YFSETQ. Trimming pared 4 bases from V and 5 bases from J, leaving 15 bases between. CDR3 loop: CASSPDGSQTEAFF. The CDR3 DNA follows: TGCGCCAGCAGCCCTGACGGGTCGCAAACTGAAGCTTTCTTT.

The chain joins TRBV2 to TRBJ1-5; TRBD1 might be the D (6 bases). Germline CDR1 SNHLY, CDR2 FYNNEI. The ends were cut back, 6 bases at V and 0 bases at J, with 15 bases in the middle. This CDR3 is built from 16 residues. CDR3 nucleotide sequence: TGTGCCAGCAGCTTCGAACAGGGTTATAGCAATCAGCCCCAGCATTTT. Translated, it gives CASSFEQGYSNQPQHF.

This chain links TRBV21-1 with TRBJ1-5. TRBV21-1 is an annotated pseudogene. The CDR3 totals 16 residues. The CDR3 loop reads CASSTPGGFSNQPQHF. The CDR3 DNA follows: TGTGCCAGCAGCACACCAGGAGGGTTTAGCAATCAGCCCCAGCATTTT.